The 7 T cell receptor beta chains presented below share a single source sample, sequenced in a study of long-term antiretroviral therapy in people with HIV. Runs used v3.0 of the immunoSEQ assay and were done at survey level. The data were produced by immunoSEQ multiplex PCR, yet TCRdb's version contains in-frame clones alone and is incomplete. The sample has around 29,000 clones, 70% to 90% seen once; the top ten hold over 10%. The sequenced sample was unsorted PBMCs, obtained 1.1 years after starting antiretroviral therapy. These receptors came from a man in his late teens or twenties with HIV.

A single count supports this clone. This rearrangement joins TRBV28 to TRBJ1-5, with TRBD1 as a possible D gene (5 bases). This CDR3 spans 14 amino acids. Between the trimmed V and J ends, which lost 2 bases and 2 bases, there was a span of 7 bases. CDR1 and CDR2 from the germline V gene are MDHEN and SYDVKM. In nucleotides, the CDR3 is TGTGCCAGCAGTTTAGCCAGGGGCAATCAGCCCCAGCATTTT. Encoded protein: CASSLARGNQPQHF.

The genes are TRBV4-1 and TRBJ1-6, with D perhaps TRBD1 (5 bases). V shed 4 bases and J shed 10 bases, with 11 bases lying between them. CDR1 and CDR2 (germline): MGHRA, YSYEKL. The CDR3 covers 13 residues. The CDR3 DNA is TGCGCCAGCAGCCTGTCGACAGACTCACCCCTCCACTTT. This codes for CASSLSTDSPLHF.

The CDR3 bases are TGCGCCAGCAGCCGCGGGACAGGGGAAATACTTTACAATGAGCAGTTCTTC. It codes for CASSRGTGEILYNEQFF. The V and J genes are TRBV4-1 and TRBJ2-1, with TRBD1 matching 10 bases. Germline V CDR1 and CDR2: MGHRA, YSYEKL. The CDR3 consists of 17 residues. The V segment lost 4 bases and the J segment 4 bases; nucleotides outside the gene matches: 10.

V and J are TRBV15 and TRBJ2-5; 9 bases map to TRBD2. Unmatched junction bases numbered 12, after V lost 5 bases and J lost 2 bases. This CDR3 comprises 17 residues. Looked up from germline, CDR1 is LNHNV and CDR2 is YYDKDF (reference sequence). The CDR3 sequence is CATSGDSGLALQETQYF. DNA of the CDR3: TGTGCCACCAGCGGTGACTCGGGACTAGCTTTACAAGAGACCCAGTACTTC.

The chain has TRBV18 and TRBJ2-1; possibly TRBD2 for D (6 bases). Germline-derived CDR1 and CDR2 are KGHSH and LQKENI. This CDR3 is built from 20 residues. Trimming shortened V by 3 bases and J by 7 bases, and 31 bases separated the two germline ends. The CDR3 reads CASSPLTEGYLTTGGNEQFF. The CDR3 nucleotides read TGTGCCAGCTCACCCCTCACAGAGGGTTACCTTACGACCGGGGGTAATGAGCAGTTCTTC.

This chain joins TRBV9 and TRBJ2-2; TRBD1 might be the D (6 bases). CDR1 is SGDLS and CDR2 is YYNGEE in the germline V gene. The germline V and J ends were trimmed by 4 bases and 3 bases, with 13 bases remaining between them. The CDR3 runs to 15 residues. The CDR3 loop is CASSHRGGDTGELFF. In DNA, the CDR3 is TGTGCCAGCAGCCACCGAGGGGGAGACACCGGGGAGCTGTTTTTT. The whole variable domain, remainder taken from reference TRBV9 and TRBJ2-2, is DSGVTQTPKHLITATGQRVTLRCSPRSGDLSVYWYQQSLDQGLQFLIQYYNGEERAKGNILERFSAQQFPDLHSELNLSSLELGDSALYFCASSHRGGDTGELFFGEGSRLTVL.

The V call is TRBV19, the J call TRBJ1-4; the D gene is possibly TRBD1 (6 bases). This CDR3 region has 12 residues. The germline gives CDR1 LNHDA, CDR2 SQIVND (reference sequence). V was trimmed by 0 bases and J by 14 bases, leaving 10 bases between them. CDR3 sequence (DNA): TGTGCCAGTAGTATAGATGCAGGGGACCTGTTTTTT. Its translation is CASSIDAGDLFF.